This T cell receptor beta chain was recovered during a study of blood T cell repertoires in COVID-19. Study-level information: T cells, B-cell-depleted T cells, or PBMCs provided the cDNA or gDNA that served as material.

Germline-derived CDR1 and CDR2 are MNHEY and SMNVEV (reference sequence). The CDR3 is made up of 14 amino acids. Trimming took 1 base from V and 3 from J, leaving 7 bases between them. The table came from immunoSEQ multiplex PCR; TCRdb's copy has only in-frame clones and leaves some out. The sample has 200,000 to 250,000 clones, less than 90% seen once. This clonotype was obtained from a woman aged 25 to 39 who had recovered from COVID-19. What was sequenced was PBMCs or T cells enriched from blood (not recorded which). The V gene is TRBV27, the J gene TRBJ2-1; tentatively, D is TRBD1 (6 bases). DNA for the CDR3: TGTGCCAGCAGTTTATTACAGGGCTACAATGAGCAGTTCTTC. This sequence encodes CASSLLQGYNEQFF.